A selection of T cell receptor beta chains follows, all from one sample in a study of blood T cell repertoires in COVID-19. Clones were read by immunoSEQ multiplex PCR, and TCRdb kept only the in-frame ones, dropping some. The table has approximately 300,000 clones, roughly 90% seen once; the top ten hold roughly 6.7%. Source material: peripheral blood. The source of these receptors is a man between 18 and 35 years old who had recovered from COVID-19. Both conserved end residues are part of each CDR3. D genes are given only for firm matches. A clone size is listed for some rows: how often the clone was seen (once, few, many), or a class if it is expanded.

once	12	TRBJ1-1	NA	TRBV12-3/TRBV12-4	TGTGCCAGCAGTCGCAGGAACACTGAAGCTTTCTTT	CASSRRNTEAFF
NA	14	TRBJ2-7	NA	TRBV7-6	TGTGCCAGCAGCCCCTTTTCAGATTACGACGAGCAGTACTTC	CASSPFSDYDEQYF
NA	18	TRBJ1-2	TRBD1	TRBV7-2	TGTGCCAGCAGCTTAAGGGTTAGTGGACAGGGATTAAACTATGGCTACACCTTC	CASSLRVSGQGLNYGYTF
NA	15	TRBJ2-2	TRBD1	TRBV3-1/TRBV3-2	TGTGCCAGCAGCCCATCGGACAGGGTGAGCGGGGAGCTGTTTTTT	CASSPSDRVSGELFF
NA	17	TRBJ1-1	TRBD1	TRBV29-1	TGCAGCGTTGCCCCGGGACAGGGGGCTTGGATGAACACTGAAGCTTTCTTT	CSVAPGQGAWMNTEAFF
once	18	TRBJ2-1	TRBD2	TRBV3-1/TRBV3-2	TGTGCCAGCAGCCAACCCCCTGGGGGGGGGAGCTCCTACAATGAGCAGTTCTTC	CASSQPPGGGSSYNEQFF
NA	13	TRBJ2-1	NA	TRBV18	TGTGCCAGCTCACCTCGGGTAAGCAATGAGCAGTTCTTC	CASSPRVSNEQFF
NA	15	TRBJ1-4	TRBD1	TRBV9	TGTGCCAGCAGCGAGACAGACAGGGGGCATGAAAAACTGTTTTTT	CASSETDRGHEKLFF
NA	17	TRBJ2-3	TRBD2	TRBV9	TGTGCCAGCAGCAAGGGACTAGCGGGCCCAAGCACAGATACGCAGTATTTT	CASSKGLAGPSTDTQYF
NA	15	TRBJ2-7	NA	TRBV19	TGTGCCAGTAGTTGGGGGGTGGCGGAGACCTACGAGCAGTACTTC	CASSWGVAETYEQYF
NA	15	TRBJ2-3	TRBD2	TRBV7-9	TGTGCCAGCAGCCAGCCGGGACTAGTTCCGGGAATGCAGTATTTT	CASSQPGLVPGMQYF
NA	15	TRBJ1-4	NA	TRBV7-9	TGTGCCAGCAGCTTAGCTGGCAGGGATGGGGAAAAACTGTTTTTT	CASSLAGRDGEKLFF
NA	14	TRBJ1-6	NA	TRBV3-1/TRBV3-2	TGTGCCAGCAGCCCTACAGGGCACAATTCACCCCTCCACTTT	CASSPTGHNSPLHF
NA	14	TRBJ1-3	NA	TRBV5-6	TGTGCCAGCAGCCTCGGTGACTCTGGAAACACCATATATTTT	CASSLGDSGNTIYF
once	17	TRBJ1-1	TRBD1	TRBV10-1	TGCGCCAGCAGTGAGTCGTCTGGACAGGGGACGAACACTGAAGCTTTCTTT	CASSESSGQGTNTEAFF
NA	14	TRBJ2-4	TRBD1	TRBV2	TGTGCCAGCAGAGACACAGGGGGAAAAAACATTCAGTACTTC	CASRDTGGKNIQYF
NA	17	TRBJ2-7	TRBD1	TRBV6-1	TGTGCCAGCAGTGAAGTTTTTCCCGGGACAGGGGGCGACGAGCAGTACTTC	CASSEVFPGTGGDEQYF